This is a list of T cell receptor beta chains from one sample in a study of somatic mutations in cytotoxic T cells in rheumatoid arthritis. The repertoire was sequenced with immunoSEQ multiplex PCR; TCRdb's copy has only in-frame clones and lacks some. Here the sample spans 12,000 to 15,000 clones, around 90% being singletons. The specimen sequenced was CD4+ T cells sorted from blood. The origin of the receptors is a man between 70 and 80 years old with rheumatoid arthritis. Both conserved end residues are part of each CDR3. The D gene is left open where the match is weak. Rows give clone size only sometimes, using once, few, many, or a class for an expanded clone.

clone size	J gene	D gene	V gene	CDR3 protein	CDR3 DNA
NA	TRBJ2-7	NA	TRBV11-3	CASSPQGSHEQYF	TGTGCCAGCAGCCCCCAGGGATCCCACGAGCAGTACTTC
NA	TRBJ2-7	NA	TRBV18	CASPPMPVYEQYF	TGTGCCAGCCCACCAATGCCAGTCTACGAGCAGTACTTC
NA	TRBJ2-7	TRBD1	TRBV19	CASSVLSRTGTYEQYF	TGTGCCAGTAGTGTTCTCTCTCGGACAGGCACCTACGAGCAGTACTTC
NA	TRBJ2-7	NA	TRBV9	CASSVGLSWENEQYF	TGTGCCAGCAGCGTTGGACTCTCGTGGGAAAACGAGCAGTACTTC
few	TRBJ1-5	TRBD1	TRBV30	CAWSVMTGRNQPQHF	TGTGCCTGGAGTGTAATGACAGGGAGAAATCAGCCCCAGCATTTT
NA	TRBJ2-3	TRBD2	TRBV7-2	CASSARLAGVTDTQYF	TGTGCCAGCAGCGCCCGACTAGCGGGGGTCACAGATACGCAGTATTTT
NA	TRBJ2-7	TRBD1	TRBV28	CATENRGYEQYF	TGTGCCACCGAGAACAGGGGCTACGAGCAGTACTTC
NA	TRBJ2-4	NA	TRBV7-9	CASSLAAGAKNIQYF	TGTGCCAGCAGCTTAGCGGCAGGGGCCAAAAACATTCAGTACTTC
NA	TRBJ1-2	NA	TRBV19	CASSRDTNYGYTF	TGTGCCAGTAGTAGGGACACTAACTATGGCTACACCTTC
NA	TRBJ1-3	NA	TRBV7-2	CASSDQQGPNTIYF	TGTGCCAGCAGCGACCAGCAGGGCCCAAACACCATATATTTT
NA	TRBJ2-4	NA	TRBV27	CASKKQGGKNIQYF	TGTGCCAGCAAAAAACAGGGCGGGAAAAACATTCAGTACTTC
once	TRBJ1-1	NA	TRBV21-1	CASSKQGPDTEAFF	TGTGCCAGCAGCAAGCAGGGGCCGGACACTGAAGCTTTCTTT
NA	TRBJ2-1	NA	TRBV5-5	CASSFAPRQRSYNEQFF	TGTGCCAGCAGCTTCGCACCCCGACAGAGGTCCTACAATGAGCAGTTCTTC
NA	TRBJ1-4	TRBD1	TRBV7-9	CASRSGTVIGKLFF	TGTGCCAGCAGATCCGGGACAGTAATTGGAAAACTGTTTTTT
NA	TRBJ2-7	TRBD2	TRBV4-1	CASSQGLAGYEQYF	TGCGCCAGCAGCCAAGGACTAGCGGGCTACGAGCAGTACTTC
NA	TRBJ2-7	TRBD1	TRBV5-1	CASSLALGQPPFF	TGCGCCAGCAGCTTGGCCTTGGGACAGCCACCTTTTTTC
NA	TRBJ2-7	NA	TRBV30	CAWSNNYEQYF	TGTGCCTGGAGTAACAACTACGAGCAGTACTTC
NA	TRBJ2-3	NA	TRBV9	CASSVLSIADTQYF	TGTGCCAGCAGCGTATTAAGCATAGCAGATACGCAGTATTTT
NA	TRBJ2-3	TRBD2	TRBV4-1	CASSQDLRPSGAVISTQYF	TGCGCCAGCAGCCAAGATCTGAGGCCTAGCGGGGCGGTAATCTCGACGCAGTATTTT
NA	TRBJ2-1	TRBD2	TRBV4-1	CASSGGAGGHNEQFF	TGCGCCAGCAGCGGGGGAGCGGGGGGGCACAATGAGCAGTTCTTC
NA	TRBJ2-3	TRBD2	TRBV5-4	CASSFGGSGGTGTDTQYF	TGTGCCAGCAGCTTTGGGGGTAGCGGGGGGACCGGCACAGATACGCAGTATTTT
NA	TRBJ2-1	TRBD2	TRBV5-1	CASSLEGTIHNEQFF	TGCGCCAGCAGCTTGGAAGGGACTATCCACAATGAGCAGTTCTTC
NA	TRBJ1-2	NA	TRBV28	CASSLAGSYGYTF	TGTGCCAGCAGTTTGGCGGGGTCCTATGGCTACACCTTC
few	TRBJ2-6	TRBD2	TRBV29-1	CSTASGRASSGANVLTF	TGCAGCACCGCCAGCGGGAGGGCCTCATCTGGGGCCAACGTCCTGACTTTC
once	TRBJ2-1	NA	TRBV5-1	CASSLFGQSSYNEQFF	TGCGCCAGCAGCTTGTTTGGGCAGAGCTCCTACAATGAGCAGTTCTTC
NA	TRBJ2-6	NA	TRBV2	CASTGIRGANVLTF	TGTGCCAGCACGGGGATTCGGGGAGCCAACGTCCTGACTTTC
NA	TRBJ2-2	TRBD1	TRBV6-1	CASSAGTANTGELFF	TGTGCCAGCAGTGCCGGGACAGCGAACACCGGGGAGCTGTTTTTT
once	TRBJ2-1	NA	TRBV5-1	CASSGNEDYNEQFF	TGCGCCAGCAGCGGAAATGAGGATTACAATGAGCAGTTCTTC
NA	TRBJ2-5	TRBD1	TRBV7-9	CASSLAGTGRETQYF	TGTGCCAGCAGCTTAGCAGGGACAGGGAGAGAGACCCAGTACTTC
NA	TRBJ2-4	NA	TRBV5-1	CASSWTDGTYWNGAKNIQYF	TGCGCCAGCAGCTGGACTGACGGGACTTACTGGAATGGGGCCAAAAACATTCAGTACTTC
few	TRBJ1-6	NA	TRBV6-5	CASSYVRGGNSPLHF	TGTGCCAGCAGTTACGTACGGGGGGGCAACTCACCCCTCCACTTT
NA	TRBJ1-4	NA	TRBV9	CASSVTGDEKLFF	TGTGCCAGCAGCGTTACGGGTGATGAAAAACTGTTTTTT
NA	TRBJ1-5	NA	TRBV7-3	CASSPLRGSNQPQHF	TGTGCCAGCAGCCCACTAAGGGGGAGCAATCAGCCCCAGCATTTT
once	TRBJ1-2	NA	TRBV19	CASSKQGDGYTF	TGTGCCAGTAGTAAACAGGGAGATGGCTACACCTTC
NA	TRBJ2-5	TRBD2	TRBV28	CASRSRSGRAEETQYF	TGTGCCAGCAGAAGTAGATCCGGGAGGGCCGAAGAGACCCAGTACTTC
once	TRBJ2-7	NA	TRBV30	CAWSRVLEQYF	TGTGCCTGGTCCAGGGTTCTCGAGCAGTACTTC
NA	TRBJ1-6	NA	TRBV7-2	CASSFPERGGSALHF	TGTGCCAGCAGCTTCCCGGAAAGGGGGGGGAGTGCCCTCCACTTT
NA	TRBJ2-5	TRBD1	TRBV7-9	CASSSGTGGFVFGETQYF	TGTGCCAGCAGCTCCGGGACAGGGGGATTTGTTTTTGGAGAGACCCAGTACTTC
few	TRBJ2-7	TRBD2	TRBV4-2	CASSQDLSRGSVSYEQYF	TGTGCCAGCAGCCAAGATCTGTCCCGCGGGAGTGTCTCCTACGAGCAGTACTTC
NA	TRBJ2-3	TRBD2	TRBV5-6	CASSLLAGSGDTQYF	TGTGCCAGCAGCTTACTAGCGGGAAGCGGAGATACGCAGTATTTT
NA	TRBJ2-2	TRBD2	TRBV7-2	CASSQTSGVNTGELFF	TGTGCCAGCAGCCAGACTAGCGGGGTTAACACCGGGGAGCTGTTTTTT
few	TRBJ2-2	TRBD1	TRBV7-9	CASSPLAGTGTVGELFF	TGTGCCAGCAGCCCTCTTGCCGGGACAGGGACGGTAGGGGAGCTGTTTTTT
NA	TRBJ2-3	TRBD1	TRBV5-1	CASSLQGATDTQYF	TGCGCCAGCAGCTTGCAGGGGGCAACAGATACGCAGTATTTT
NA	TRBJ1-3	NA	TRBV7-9	CANSEAYSGNTIYF	TGTGCCAACTCCGAAGCGTACTCTGGAAACACCATATATTTT
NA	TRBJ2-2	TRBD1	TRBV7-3	CASSLRGTGVLKVGELFF	TGTGCCAGCAGCCTCCGAGGGACAGGGGTCTTAAAGGTCGGGGAGCTGTTTTTT
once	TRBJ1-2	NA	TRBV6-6	CASSNHRDGYTF	TGTGCCAGCAGTAACCACAGGGATGGCTACACCTTC
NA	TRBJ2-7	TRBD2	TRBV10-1	CASSGTGGPDEQYF	TGCGCCAGCAGTGGAACGGGGGGGCCGGACGAGCAGTACTTC
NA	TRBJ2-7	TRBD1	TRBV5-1	CASNLDRTYEQYF	TGCGCCAGCAACCTGGACAGGACCTACGAGCAGTACTTC
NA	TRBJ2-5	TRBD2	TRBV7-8	CASSLLPSGRARKETQYF	TGTGCCAGCAGCCTCCTCCCTAGCGGGAGGGCCCGAAAAGAGACCCAGTACTTC
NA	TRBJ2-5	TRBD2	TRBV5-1	CASSLVASGGVMETQYF	TGCGCCAGCAGCTTGGTTGCTAGCGGGGGGGTCATGGAGACCCAGTACTTC
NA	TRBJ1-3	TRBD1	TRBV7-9	CASSAGQGAPGNTIYF	TGTGCCAGCAGCGCAGGACAGGGGGCGCCGGGAAACACCATATATTTT
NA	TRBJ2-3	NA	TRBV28	CAASPGGGGTDTQYF	TGTGCCGCCAGCCCGGGAGGAGGGGGGACAGATACGCAGTATTTT
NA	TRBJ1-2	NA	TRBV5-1	CASSPFLQGLYYGYTF	TGCGCCAGCAGCCCCTTCTTACAGGGTTTGTACTATGGCTACACCTTC
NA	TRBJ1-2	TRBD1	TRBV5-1	CASSVAGTGEGYTF	TGCGCCAGCAGCGTGGCCGGGACAGGGGAAGGCTACACCTTC
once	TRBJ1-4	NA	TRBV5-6	CASSSPGRRGEKLFF	TGTGCCAGCAGCTCCCCGGGAAGGCGGGGGGAAAAACTGTTTTTT
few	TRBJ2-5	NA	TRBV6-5	CAAQRTYQETQYF	TGTGCCGCTCAGCGGACGTACCAAGAGACCCAGTACTTC
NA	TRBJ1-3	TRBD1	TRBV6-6	CASSGTGSGNTIYF	TGTGCCAGCAGTGGGACAGGCTCTGGAAACACCATATATTTT
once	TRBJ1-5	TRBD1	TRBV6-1	CASSVTLRLDRGYQPQHF	TGTGCCAGCAGTGTAACCCTACGACTTGACAGGGGATATCAGCCCCAGCATTTT
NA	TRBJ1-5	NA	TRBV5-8	CASSWGQLGQPQHF	TGTGCCAGCAGCTGGGGACAACTGGGTCAGCCCCAGCATTTT
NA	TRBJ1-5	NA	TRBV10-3	CAISESLASSNQPQHF	TGTGCCATCAGTGAGTCCCTAGCGTCTAGCAATCAGCCCCAGCATTTT